The sequence of this T cell receptor beta chain was determined in a study of cytomegalovirus exposure and HLA in healthy donors. V was clipped by 5 bases and J by 0 bases; unmatched bases: 6. CDR1 MNHEY and CDR2 SMNVEV come from the germline V gene (reference sequence). The CDR3 is 15 amino acids. Amplification used 60 Vbeta primers and 13 Jbeta primers. Profiled with immunoSEQ multiplex PCR; TCRdb holds only in-frame clones, not every one. The sample contains some 130,000 clones, 70% to 80% of which appear only once. The chain combines TRBV27 with TRBJ1-1; 7 positions agree with TRBD1. This receptor was taken from a man aged 25-40 years in good health and CMV-seronegative. Specimen: PBMCs. The CDR3 DNA follows: TGTGCCAGCAGTCCCCCGGGACAGATGAACACTGAAGCTTTCTTT. It encodes CASSPPGQMNTEAFF.